This T cell receptor (beta chain) was captured in a study of blood T cell repertoires in COVID-19. A PCR-confirmed or clinician-diagnosed COVID-19 case had contacted exposed participants within 2 weeks of entry. V was trimmed by 3 bases and J by 1 base, leaving 11 bases between them. CDR3 length: 15 amino acids. Looked up from germline, CDR1 is SGDLS and CDR2 is YYNGEE. As originally analysed: Reference gene primer amplification in the assay estimated nucleated cell counts. The table came from immunoSEQ multiplex PCR; TCRdb's copy has only in-frame clones and leaves some out. V and J calls plus clone size are reproduced from that table; the DNA served to infer D and trimming. The table shows roughly 320,000 clones, with approximately 90% occurring only once.

Sequencing was carried out using PBMCs or T cells enriched from blood (not recorded which). This rearrangement joins TRBV9 to TRBJ2-1, with D possibly TRBD1 on 6 matching bases. The receptor comes from a woman aged 30 to 39 who had been exposed to COVID-19. The CDR3 loop is CASSAGTRSYNEQFF. DNA for the CDR3: TGTGCCAGCAGCGCCGGGACACGGTCCTACAATGAGCAGTTCTTC.